This T cell receptor (beta chain) was captured in a study of shared clonotypes between healthy human individuals. Trimming pared 3 bases from V and 1 base from J, leaving 9 bases between. This CDR3 region has 14 residues. The germline V gene has CDR1 MDHEN and CDR2 SYDVKM. Only a few counts were recorded for this clone. Sequenced by immunoSEQ multiplex PCR; TCRdb stores in-frame clones only, minus some. This table has 1.6 million or so clones, approximately 98.5% appearing once. This TCR was sampled from a man aged 25-45 years in good health. This chain connects TRBV28 to TRBJ1-1, with D unclear. Input material: naive CD4+ T cells sorted from blood. Documented subset: CD45RA+ positively selected. CDR3 protein: CASSLSGRNTEAFF. CDR3 bases: TGTGCCAGCAGTTTGTCAGGTCGGAACACTGAAGCTTTCTTT.